The 29 T cell receptor beta chains below all came from one sample that was sequenced in a study of graft-versus-host responses after intestinal transplantation. TCRdb keeps only in-frame clones here, not all; method: immunoSEQ multiplex PCR. The table shows under 25,000 clones, with roughly 40% occurring only once. The source was alloreactive CD4+ T cells from a mixed lymphocyte reaction culture, collected before transplantation. Subset meaning: CFSE-low proliferating T cells sorted from approximately six-day pre-transplant mixed lymphocyte reaction (GvH or HvG direction). These receptors were obtained from a human patient who was an organ donor for intestinal transplantation.

This clone appeared a few times. The chain employs TRBV6-5 and TRBJ2-3; D remains unclear. The ends were cut back, 5 bases at V and 2 bases at J, with 5 bases in the middle. Looked up from germline, CDR1 is MNHEY and CDR2 is SVGAGI. The CDR3 is 12 residues long. CDR3 sequence reads: CASSADTDTQYF. The CDR3 DNA reads TGTGCCAGCAGTGCCGACACAGATACGCAGTATTTT.

The count of this clone is one. The V and J genes are TRBV6-6 and TRBJ2-5; D may be TRBD1 or TRBD2 (5 bases each). Germline values: CDR1 MNHNY, CDR2 SVGAGI (reference sequence). Between the trimmed V and J ends, which lost 2 bases and 5 bases, there was a span of 9 bases. The CDR3 has 13 amino acids. CDR3 nucleotide sequence: TGTGCCAGCAGTTACGAGGGGCGGGAGACCCAGTACTTC. Translating gives CASSYEGRETQYF.

The chain links TRBV27 to TRBJ2-1; 7 bases match TRBD2. The CDR3 extends over 14 amino acids. Losses at the gene ends were 9 bases for V and 4 bases for J; bases not matched to a gene: 9. CDR1 is MNHEY, CDR2 SMNVEV, per germline (reference sequence). The CDR3 DNA is TGTGCCAGTCGGGAGGCCCCGTCGTACAATGAGCAGTTCTTC. Translation: CASREAPSYNEQFF.

This clone appeared a single time. CDR3 loop: CASRPQGNYGYTF. In DNA form, the CDR3 reads TGTGCCAGTAGACCCCAGGGTAACTATGGCTACACCTTC. The chain carries TRBV19 and TRBJ1-2; D is perhaps TRBD1 (5 bases). Germline V gene lookup returns CDR1 LNHDA and CDR2 SQIVND (reference sequence). V was clipped by 6 bases and J by 1 base, with 9 bases between them. This CDR3 spans 13 amino acids.

By its share, this clone is medium-sized. The V call is TRBV28, the J call TRBJ1-2; no clear D. The CDR3 has 14 amino acids. Germline-derived CDR1 and CDR2 are MDHEN and SYDVKM. Trimming cost V 4 bases and J 4 bases, with 13 bases left between them. The DNA of the CDR3 is TGTGCCAGCAGTTCCGTGGCAGAGATCTATGGCTACACCTTC. This encodes CASSSVAEIYGYTF.

The chain joins TRBV7-9 to TRBJ1-1, with unresolved D. Germline lookup yields CDR1 SEHNR and CDR2 FQNEAQ (reference sequence). This CDR3 contains 12 residues. Trimming removed 5 bases at V and 7 bases at J, with 11 bases between. DNA for the CDR3: TGTGCCAGCAGCGGAGGTGGGGTTGAAGCTTTCTTT. Translated: CASSGGGVEAFF.

This clone appeared a few times. This chain links TRBV6-6 with TRBJ1-2, with 11 bases matching TRBD1. The CDR3 runs 14 residues. V lost 1 base to trimming and J lost 6 bases; unmatched junction nucleotides: 1. Germline CDR1 and CDR2: MNHNY and SVGAGI (reference sequence). This chain's CDR3 is CASSYLGQGDGYTF. CDR3 nucleotides: TGTGCCAGCAGTTACTTGGGACAGGGGGATGGCTACACCTTC.

This clone was counted only a few times. This sequence joins TRBV10-3 and TRBJ2-3, with 9 bases fitting TRBD2. The J segment lost 1 base and the V segment lost 1 base, leaving 6 bases of the junction unmatched. The CDR3 runs 17 residues. Germline-derived CDR1 and CDR2 are ENHRY and SYGVKD. CDR3 in DNA: TGTGCCATCAGTGAGTTCTCAGCGGGAGGTGGCACAGATACGCAGTATTTT. Its protein product is CAISEFSAGGGTDTQYF.

This clone was observed once. The chain is built from TRBV30 and TRBJ1-2; TRBD1 matches 7 bases. The V segment lost 5 bases and the J segment 2 bases; nucleotides outside the gene matches: 2. CDR1 and CDR2 (germline): GTSNPN, SVGIG (reference sequence). The CDR3 consists of 12 residues. Written as DNA, the CDR3 is TGTGCCTGGGCGACAGGGAACTATGGCTACACCTTC. This translates into CAWATGNYGYTF.

The chain employs TRBV7-9 and TRBJ2-3, with D possibly TRBD2 on 5 matching bases. Germline-derived CDR1 and CDR2 are SEHNR and FQNEAQ (reference sequence). Trimming cost V 2 bases and J 5 bases, with 11 bases left between them. This CDR3 is 14 amino acids long. DNA of the CDR3: TGTGCCAGCAGCTTACGGGGAAGTTTAGATACGCAGTATTTT. Translation gives CASSLRGSLDTQYF.

By proportion, this clone is medium-sized (0.01 to 0.1%). The V call is TRBV5-6, the J call TRBJ2-5; no clear D. Germline values: CDR1 SGHDT, CDR2 YYEEEE. V lost 4 bases and J lost 4, with 5 bases in between. CDR3 length equals 11 residues. CDR3 DNA: TGTGCCAGCAGCCTGGCAGAGACCCAGTACTTC. It yields the protein CASSLAETQYF.

This rearrangement joins TRBV5-1 to TRBJ2-5; 11 nucleotides align to TRBD2. The CDR3 has 15 amino acids. Per the germline V gene, CDR1 is SGHRS and CDR2 is YFSETQ. V dropped 0 bases and J dropped 5; count of bases not matched to a gene: 3. The CDR3 protein is CASSLGLAGRETQYF. CDR3 coding DNA: TGCGCCAGCAGCTTGGGACTAGCGGGACGGGAGACCCAGTACTTC. The variable domain in full, with the rest retrieved from reference TRBV5-1 and TRBJ2-5, is KAGVTQTPRYLIKTRGQQVTLSCSPISGHRSVSWYQQTPGQGLQFLFEYFSETQRNKGNFPGRFSGRQFSNSRSEMNVSTLELGDSALYLCASSLGLAGRETQYFGPGTRLLVL.

The rearrangement uses TRBV5-8 and TRBJ1-2; weak D call: TRBD1 (6 bases). The germline V and J ends were trimmed by 4 bases and 8 bases, with 12 bases remaining between them. Germline CDR1 and CDR2: SGHTS and YDEGEE. This CDR3 is 12 amino acids long. The CDR3 DNA reads TGTGCCAGCAGCCCTAGGGGGTTAGGCTACACCTTC. It specifies CASSPRGLGYTF.

This clone showed up just a few times. The junction does not match germline at one end; this may be a read error. The genes are TRBV7-2 and TRBJ2-7; D is unclear. CDR3 length equals 12 residues. Germline V gives CDR1 SGHTA, CDR2 FQGNSA. CDR3 protein: CASSPGWGPLRF. In DNA form, the CDR3 reads TGTGCCAGCAGCCCAGGTTGGGGTCCTCTACGGTTC.

By share, this clone counts as medium-sized. The V call is TRBV18, the J call TRBJ2-7, with 11 bases that match TRBD1. The CDR3 runs 15 residues. Trimming took 4 bases from V and 3 from J; bases not matched to a gene: 5. Germline V CDR1 and CDR2: KGHSH, LQKENI. The CDR3 protein is CASSRTGTGGYEQYF. CDR3 in DNA: TGTGCCAGCTCACGTACCGGGACAGGGGGCTACGAGCAGTACTTC.

By share, this clone counts as medium-sized (0.01 to 0.1%). This CDR3 reads CASRPGLADSGANVLTF. The CDR3 region has the DNA TGTGCCAGCAGGCCGGGACTAGCGGACTCTGGGGCCAACGTCCTGACTTTC. This chain links TRBV7-2 with TRBJ2-6, with 11 positions matching TRBD2. Per the germline V gene, CDR1 is SGHTA and CDR2 is FQGNSA. The CDR3 consists of 17 residues. V was pared by 6 bases and J by 0 bases, with 4 bases of the junction left unmatched.

This clone was detected only a few times. This chain joins TRBV10-2 and TRBJ2-2, with TRBD2 matching 9 bases. This CDR3 comprises 16 residues. V gave up 6 bases and J gave up 5 bases; unmatched junction bases: 10. The germline V gene encodes CDR1 WSHSY and CDR2 SAAADI. This CDR3 is CASRPAGTSFTGELFF. The CDR3 DNA reads as TGCGCCAGCAGGCCCGCCGGGACTAGCTTTACCGGGGAGCTGTTTTTT.

As DNA, the CDR3 is TGCAGTGCTAGGCTGATCCAGGAGCAGTACTTC. Protein product: CSARLIQEQYF. This chain links TRBV20-1 with TRBJ2-7; D remains ambiguous. Germline CDR1 and CDR2: DFQATT and SNEGSKA (reference sequence). The CDR3 loop spans 11 amino acids. V lost 3 bases and J lost 7, with 10 bases in between.

This chain connects TRBV5-1 to TRBJ1-1, with D uncertain. The CDR3 has 14 residues. V was clipped by 0 bases and J by 1 base, with 7 bases between them. Per the germline V gene, CDR1 is SGHRS and CDR2 is YFSETQ. The DNA for the CDR3 is TGCGCCAGCAGCTTGGTGTATCAGAACACTGAAGCTTTCTTT. Residues: CASSLVYQNTEAFF.

Relative to its sample, this clone is medium-sized. V usage is TRBV2 and J usage is TRBJ2-7; D gene unclear. Germline V lookup: CDR1 SNHLY, CDR2 FYNNEI. The CDR3 contains 11 residues. Trimming stripped 6 bases from V and 6 bases from J, with 9 bases between. Here the CDR3 reads CASRGLGEQYF. The CDR3 DNA is TGTGCCAGCAGGGGCCTGGGCGAGCAGTACTTC.

In nucleotides, the CDR3 is TGTGCCAGCAACCCTGGGGGGAGTCGGTATGGCTACACCTTC. Its protein is CASNPGGSRYGYTF. This chain connects TRBV7-2 to TRBJ1-2; possibly TRBD1 for D (5 bases). The CDR3 sequence is 14 residues long. Trimming pared 7 bases from V and 5 bases from J, leaving 17 bases between. CDR1 and CDR2 (germline): SGHTA, FQGNSA.

The chain employs TRBV7-2 and TRBJ2-1, with 7 bases fitting TRBD2. This CDR3 is built from 14 residues. Germline-derived CDR1 and CDR2 are SGHTA and FQGNSA. With V trimmed by 1 base and J by 6 bases, 3 bases remained unmatched. CDR3 sequence reads: CASSLVAGVNEQFF. For the CDR3, the DNA is TGTGCCAGCAGCTTAGTGGCGGGAGTCAATGAGCAGTTCTTC.

Sample share makes this clone medium-sized. Other DNA sequences in the same sample also yield this CDR3. V is TRBV6-5 and J is TRBJ1-3; TRBD1 might be the D (5 bases). Germline loops: CDR1 MNHEY, CDR2 SVGAGI. Trimming took 0 bases from V and 0 from J, leaving 6 bases between them. This CDR3 contains 15 residues. Here the CDR3 DNA reads TGTGCCAGCAGTTACTCAGGGGACTCTGGAAACACCATATATTTT. Protein: CASSYSGDSGNTIYF.

This clone came up a few times. The chain couples TRBV4-3 to TRBJ2-5, with D unresolved. The length of the CDR3 is 14 residues. V was trimmed by 1 base and J by 4 bases, leaving 10 bases between them. Germline V gene data show CDR1 as LGHNA and CDR2 as YSLEER. CDR3 residues: CASSQVGIAETQYF. The CDR3 coding sequence is TGCGCCAGCAGCCAAGTAGGGATCGCAGAGACCCAGTACTTC.

This clone was seen a few times. The chain employs TRBV10-3 and TRBJ2-1; TRBD2 aligns across 8 bases. The junction had 11 bases not matched to a gene; V was cut back by 5 bases and J by 5 bases. The CDR3 has 16 amino acids. Germline loops: CDR1 ENHRY, CDR2 SYGVKD. CDR3 amino acids: CAISPLSTSAHNEQFF. CDR3 sequence (DNA): TGTGCCATCAGTCCCCTTTCGACTAGCGCACACAATGAGCAGTTCTTC.

CDR3 region: CASSTTGGQETQYF. DNA of the CDR3: TGTGCCAGCAGCACGACAGGGGGCCAAGAGACCCAGTACTTC. This rearrangement joins TRBV5-6 to TRBJ2-5; TRBD1 matches 9 bases. This CDR3 has 14 residues. CDR1 and CDR2 from the germline V gene are SGHDT and YYEEEE. V shed 4 bases, J shed 1 base, and the junction held 2 bases outside the gene matches.

In this sample, this clone is medium-sized. CDR3 sequence: CASSEASPNQPQHF. The CDR3 DNA sequence: TGTGCCAGCAGTGAAGCGTCACCCAATCAGCCCCAGCATTTT. The chain links TRBV2 to TRBJ1-5; D gene uncertain. From germline, CDR1 is SNHLY and CDR2 FYNNEI. This CDR3 has 14 residues. V was pared by 0 bases and J by 3 bases, with 6 bases between.

This clone appeared a few times. The chain carries TRBV15 and TRBJ2-4, with 14 bases that match TRBD2. This CDR3 is 16 amino acids long. Germline V gene data show CDR1 as LNHNV and CDR2 as YYDKDF (reference sequence). J was trimmed by 8 bases and V by 5 bases; bases with no gene match: 8. CDR3 region: CATSPRLAGGGDIQYF. Written as DNA, the CDR3 is TGTGCCACCAGCCCGAGACTAGCGGGAGGGGGGGACATTCAGTACTTC.

V usage is TRBV5-1 and J usage is TRBJ2-7; 8 nucleotides line up with TRBD2. The CDR3 is 15 residues long. With 4 bases clipped from V and 4 bases from J, the junction kept 10 bases outside the gene matches. Per the germline V gene, CDR1 is SGHRS and CDR2 is YFSETQ. CDR3 loop: CASSLQAGAGYEQYF. For the CDR3, the DNA is TGCGCCAGCAGCCTTCAAGCGGGAGCTGGGTACGAGCAGTACTTC.